The T cell receptor beta chain under discussion was sequenced for a study of blood T cell repertoires in COVID-19. Study summary: Donors in the United States, Italy and Spain gave samples during acute or convalescent COVID-19. T cells, B-cell-depleted T cells, or PBMCs supplied cDNA or gDNA.

The CDR3 length is 14 residues. Germline V CDR1 and CDR2: LGHNA, YNFKEQ. The V segment lost 1 base and the J segment 6 bases; nucleotides outside the gene matches: 3. In the source study's methods: Using reference gene primer amplification, nucleated cell counts were estimated. This table comes from immunoSEQ multiplex PCR, and its TCRdb copy is limited to in-frame clones, with some not included. V and J calls and clone size are as listed in that table; D and trimming were resolved from the DNA. The repertoire includes tens of thousands of clones, roughly nine tenths of them detected once, and roughly 9.1% sits in the top ten.

The clonotype comes from a human donor in a cohort sampled during active COVID-19. The chain links TRBV4-2 to TRBJ2-3; 8 bases align to TRBD2. The specimen sequenced was peripheral blood. CDR3 sequence: CASSQVLAEDTQYF. The CDR3 bases are TGTGCCAGCAGCCAAGTACTAGCGGAGGATACGCAGTATTTT.